The 20 T cell receptor beta chains given below trace back to one sample, sequenced in a study of blood T cells in healthy people across ages. Using a J-beta primer mix together with a sample-barcoded 5' primer, a second PCR was run for roughly 6 to 12 cycles. TCRdb independently ran MiXCR on the 5' RACE reads; one entry per CDR3 protein. This sample has some 640,000 distinct CDR3 sequences, with about 28% found just once. Sequenced input: blood. The receptors shown here come from a woman of 80 years or more in good health.

On this clonotype: Being one base from a much bigger clone, this may be a read error. V is TRBV7-2 and J is TRBJ1-1; maybe TRBD1 (5 bases). Germline V CDR1 and CDR2: SGHTA, FQGNSA. The CDR3 is 14 amino acids. CDR3 in amino acids: CASSFRNMDTEPFF. CDR3 DNA: TGTGCCAGCAGCTTCAGAAATATGGACACTGAACCTTTCTTT.

CDR3 protein: CASSLGLSIKDEQYF. Written as DNA, the CDR3 is TGTGCCAGCAGCTTGGGGCTTTCTATAAAGGACGAGCAGTACTTC. The rearrangement links TRBV5-5 to TRBJ2-4; D is uncertain. The DNA matches TRBJ2-7 better at its end, which makes the J call doubtful. Germline CDR1 SGHKS, CDR2 YYEKEE (reference sequence). The CDR3 is made up of 15 amino acids.

The chain has TRBV4-2 and TRBJ2-3; 7 bases agree with TRBD1. Losses at the gene ends were 2 bases for V and 5 bases for J; bases not matched to a gene: 13. CDR3 size: 17 residues. From germline, CDR1 is LGHNA and CDR2 YNFKEQ. The CDR3 is CASSQNPLAGGRDTQYF. As DNA, the CDR3 is TGTGCCAGCAGCCAAAATCCATTGGCAGGGGGACGAGATACGCAGTATTTT.

This clonotype was counted a single time. The chain combines TRBV4-1 with TRBJ2-7; D may be TRBD2 (6 bases). Germline V gene lookup returns CDR1 MGHRA and CDR2 YSYEKL. V was trimmed by 1 base and J by 1 base, leaving 11 bases between them. The CDR3 has 15 amino acids. The CDR3 loop reads CASSQALARSYEQYF. The DNA of the CDR3 is TGCGCCAGCAGCCAAGCACTAGCTCGTTCCTACGAGCAGTACTTC.

This clonotype was recorded a few times. Just one base apart from a much larger clone, this may be a read error. This chain joins TRBV5-1 and TRBJ2-4; D may be TRBD2 (5 bases). There are 13 residues in the CDR3. Germline CDR1 and CDR2: SGHRS and YFSETQ. The CDR3 DNA reads TGCGCCAGCGGCTTGGAAGTCCGTGGGGAGCAGTACTTC. This encodes CASGLEVRGEQYF.

This clonotype was detected only a few times. The rearrangement links TRBV9 to TRBJ1-4; 9 nucleotides align to TRBD1. Per germline, CDR1 SGDLS and CDR2 YYNGEE. Trimming cost V 2 bases and J 8 bases; bases outside gene matches: 4. This CDR3 comprises 14 residues. CDR3 DNA: TGTGCCAGCAGCGTGGGACAGGGAAAAGAAAAACTGTTTTTT. It encodes CASSVGQGKEKLFF. Complete variable domain (other parts from reference TRBV9 and TRBJ1-4): DSGVTQTPKHLITATGQRVTLRCSPRSGDLSVYWYQQSLDQGLQFLIQYYNGEERAKGNILERFSAQQFPDLHSELNLSSLELGDSALYFCASSVGQGKEKLFFGSGTQLSVL.

This clonotype was seen ten or more times. The rearrangement joins TRBV12-3 or TRBV12-4 to TRBJ1-2; D is ambiguous. This CDR3 has 14 residues. The ends were cut back, 9 bases at V and 0 bases at J, with 14 bases in the middle. Written as DNA, the CDR3 is TGTGCCAGTCGGTTAATAGGAACTAACTATGGCTACACCTTC. Translation: CASRLIGTNYGYTF.

The rearrangement uses TRBV19 and TRBJ2-7, with D unresolved. Deletions cut 5 bases from V and 4 bases from J, with 12 bases between. The CDR3 is 13 residues long. The V gene's germline CDR1 is LNHDA and CDR2 SQIVND (reference sequence). The CDR3 reads CASSPSPGYEQYF. The CDR3, as DNA: TGTGCCAGTAGTCCCTCTCCAGGATACGAGCAGTACTTC. Together with reference TRBV19 and TRBJ2-7, the CDR3 gives the full variable domain: DGGITQSPKYLFRKEGQNVTLSCEQNLNHDAMYWYRQDPGQGLRLIYYSQIVNDFQKGDIAEGYSVSREKKESFPLTVTSAQKNPTAFYLCASSPSPGYEQYFGPGTRLTVT.

The CDR3 sequence: CSARGQGAWDTDTQYF. The CDR3, as DNA: TGCAGTGCTAGGGGACAGGGGGCTTGGGACACAGATACGCAGTATTTT. V and J are TRBV20-1 and TRBJ2-3; 12 nucleotides line up with TRBD1. Trimming cost V 3 bases and J 2 bases; bases outside gene matches: 6. This CDR3 has 16 amino acids. Germline-derived CDR1 and CDR2 are DFQATT and SNEGSKA (reference sequence).

This clonotype was observed many times. This may come from a read error, since a much larger clone is one base off. The chain links TRBV7-2 to TRBJ2-7; possible D gene TRBD1, 6 bases. Germline assignment: CDR1 SGHTA and CDR2 FQGNSA. Deletions cut 5 bases from V and 3 bases from J, with 8 bases between. This CDR3 has 12 amino acids. CDR3 bases: TGTGCCAGCAGCAAACAGGGCTACGAGCAGTACTTC. Residues: CASSKQGYEQYF.

This clonotype has a handful of counts. The chain links TRBV3-1 to TRBJ2-3; D is unresolved. V lost 1 base to trimming and J lost 4 bases, with 12 bases between them. The CDR3 spans 15 residues. Looked up from germline, CDR1 is LGHDT and CDR2 is YNNKEL (reference sequence). The CDR3 is CASSQGIAPADTQYF. CDR3 coding DNA: TGTGCCAGCAGCCAAGGGATAGCACCCGCAGATACGCAGTATTTT.

At least ten counts were recorded for this clonotype. The chain carries TRBV11-1 and TRBJ2-1; D is unresolved. The germline CDR1 and CDR2 sequences are SGHAT and FQDESV (reference sequence). Trimming took off 3 bases at V and 4 bases at J, with 16 bases between the two ends. The CDR3 has 16 amino acids. The CDR3 here is CASSLLSGSSYNEQFF. CDR3 nucleotide sequence: TGTGCCAGCAGCTTGCTATCTGGATCTTCTTACAATGAGCAGTTCTTC.

Remarks on this clonotype: This may arise from a read error, as a much more abundant clone is one base away. The rearrangement links TRBV7-2 to TRBJ2-7; no definite D call. Germline CDR1 reads SGHTA; CDR2 reads FQGNSA. Deletions cut 0 bases from V and 3 bases from J, with 6 bases between. The CDR3 length is 13 residues. CDR3 DNA sequence: TGTGCCAGCAGCTTAGCCCCCCGCTACGAGCAGTACTTC. This translates into CASSLAPRYEQYF.

The chain links TRBV6-6 to TRBJ1-2; D possibly corresponds to TRBD1 (5 bases). The CDR3 runs to 14 residues. Germline CDR1 MNHNY, CDR2 SVGAGI (reference sequence). V shed 2 bases and J shed 4 bases, with 11 bases lying between them. In DNA, the CDR3 is TGTGCCAGCAGTTACGCCGGGACGGCCTATGGCTACACCTTC. The encoded protein is CASSYAGTAYGYTF.

The chain uses TRBV7-3 and TRBJ2-1, with D tentatively TRBD1 or TRBD2 (5 bases each). The V end lost 5 bases, the J end lost 9 bases, and 14 bases lay between the germline ends. This CDR3 is 13 amino acids long. The germline V gene has CDR1 SGHTA and CDR2 FQGTGA. CDR3 residues: CASSPLGVTEQFF. The DNA for the CDR3 is TGTGCCAGCAGCCCCCTGGGGGTCACTGAGCAGTTCTTC.

This clonotype was seen many times. The gene calls are TRBV5-1 and TRBJ2-7; 7 bases line up with TRBD1. The CDR3 is 14 residues long. Germline-derived CDR1 and CDR2 are SGHRS and YFSETQ. V gave up 4 bases and J gave up 0 bases; unmatched junction bases: 4. The CDR3 here is CASSPGTASYEQYF. The CDR3 region has the DNA TGCGCCAGCAGCCCAGGGACAGCCTCCTACGAGCAGTACTTC.

This clonotype occurred many times. The chain joins TRBV7-9 to TRBJ1-1, with no clear D. In germline, CDR1 is SEHNR, CDR2 FQNEAQ (reference sequence). This CDR3 comprises 13 residues. V was shortened by 2 bases and J by 0 bases, with 4 bases between the two germline ends. The chain's CDR3 is CASSLWMNTEAFF. In nucleotides, the CDR3 is TGTGCCAGCAGCTTATGGATGAACACTGAAGCTTTCTTT. Filled out from reference TRBV7-9 and TRBJ1-1, the complete variable domain reads DTGVSQNPRHKITKRGQNVTFRCDPISEHNRLYWYRQTLGQGPEFLTYFQNEAQLEKSRLLSDRFSAERPKGSFSTLEIQRTEQGDSAMYLCASSLWMNTEAFFGQGTRLTVV.

As to this clonotype: This sequence may be a read error, since a much larger clone differs from it by one base. The CDR3 bases are TGTGCCAGCAGGCCCCTAGCGGGGGGCTCAACGCAGTATTTT. Protein: CASRPLAGGSTQYF. The chain has TRBV6-1 and TRBJ2-3, with 11 bases that match TRBD2. CDR3 length: 14 amino acids. After removal of 6 bases from V and 9 bases from J, the junction contained 8 bases not matched to a gene. Germline-derived CDR1 and CDR2 are MNHNS and SASEGT.

Many counts were recorded for this clonotype. The chain employs TRBV12-3 or TRBV12-4 and TRBJ2-7; 9 bases are a match to TRBD1. This CDR3 comprises 14 residues. V lost 5 bases and J lost 2; bases outside the gene matches: 4. The CDR3, as DNA: TGTGCCAGCAGTAAGAGACAGGGGGCCTACGAGCAGTACTTC. It translates to CASSKRQGAYEQYF.

This clonotype has more than one count but fewer than ten. The chain has TRBV18 and TRBJ2-1, with no clear D. Germline V gene data show CDR1 as KGHSH and CDR2 as LQKENI. The CDR3 extends over 15 amino acids. The V end lost 6 bases, the J end lost 0 bases, and 12 bases lay between the germline ends. The CDR3 region is CASSHTRRSYNEQFF. The CDR3 DNA reads as TGTGCCAGCTCCCATACTCGACGCTCCTACAATGAGCAGTTCTTC.